Only a few counts were recorded for the clone carrying this T cell receptor (beta chain). The target antigen is unknown. 5'RACE template switching produced TCR cDNA carrying a universal primer site and UMIs. In TCRdb, the 5' RACE reads were re-called with MiXCR into one record per CDR3 protein. Of a few hundred thousand distinct CDR3 sequences detected, 15% to 20% appear once; the ten largest clones hold 18%. The sample comes from a study of T cells after yellow fever vaccination. The CDR3 is 15 amino acids. Germline CDR1 SNHLY, CDR2 FYNNEI. V lost 5 bases to trimming and J lost 0 bases, with 11 bases between them. Study conclusions and caveats: Post-booster reappearance was seen for most primary-vaccination clones (roughly 97% CD4, 88% CD8). Abundant clonotypes from the bulk population could have been carried over as contaminants into FACS-sorted repertoires.

The source was PBMCs, collected before the yellow fever booster vaccination. The chain joins TRBV2 to TRBJ2-4, with D perhaps TRBD1 or TRBD2 (5 bases each). The receptor's source is a man aged 18 to 29 who received the YFV17D yellow fever vaccine. The CDR3 DNA sequence: TGTGCCAGCAGTCCCAAGGGACCAGCCAAAAACATTCAGTACTTC. Protein: CASSPKGPAKNIQYF.